This T cell receptor (beta chain) derives from a study of T-cell memory formation after mild COVID-19. The length of the CDR3 is 15 residues. One entry per CDR3 protein results from TCRdb running MiXCR on the 5' RACE reads. The profile shows 350,000 to 450,000 distinct CDR3 sequences, 20% to 30% of them singletons. Concerning this clonotype itself: No antigen is known for it.

Study findings and constraints: Clones that contracted from day 15 to 85 were balanced CD4/CD8, while later expanders leaned CD4+.

The sequence derives from an adult woman who had mild COVID-19 (a few samples of this study predate the infection). Cell type and time point are not known. The sequencing sample was made of PBMCs or a T cell subset sorted from them (not recorded which). This sequence joins TRBV21-1 and TRBJ1-1; the table's D call TRBD1 went unverified against the DNA. TRBV21-1 is annotated as a pseudogene. The CDR3 here is CASSRPDRPRTEAFF. The CDR3 nucleotides read TGTGCCAGCAGCAGACCGGACAGACCGAGGACTGAAGCTTTCTTT.